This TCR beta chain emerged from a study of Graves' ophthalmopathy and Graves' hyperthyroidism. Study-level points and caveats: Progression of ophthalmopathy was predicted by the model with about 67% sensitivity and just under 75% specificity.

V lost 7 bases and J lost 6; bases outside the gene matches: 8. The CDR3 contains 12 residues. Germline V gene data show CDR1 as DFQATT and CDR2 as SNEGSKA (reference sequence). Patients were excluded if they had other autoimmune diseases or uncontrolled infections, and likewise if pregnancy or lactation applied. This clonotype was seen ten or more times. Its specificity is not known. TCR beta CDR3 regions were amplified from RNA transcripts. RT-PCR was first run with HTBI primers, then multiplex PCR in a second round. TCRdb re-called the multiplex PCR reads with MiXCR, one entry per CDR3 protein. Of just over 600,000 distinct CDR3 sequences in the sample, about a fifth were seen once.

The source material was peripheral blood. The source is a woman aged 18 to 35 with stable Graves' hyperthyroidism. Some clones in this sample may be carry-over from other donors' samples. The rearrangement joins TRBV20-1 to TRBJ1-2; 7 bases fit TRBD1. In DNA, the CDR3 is TGCAGTGTTTGGGAACAGGGGAATGGCTACACCTTC. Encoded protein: CSVWEQGNGYTF.